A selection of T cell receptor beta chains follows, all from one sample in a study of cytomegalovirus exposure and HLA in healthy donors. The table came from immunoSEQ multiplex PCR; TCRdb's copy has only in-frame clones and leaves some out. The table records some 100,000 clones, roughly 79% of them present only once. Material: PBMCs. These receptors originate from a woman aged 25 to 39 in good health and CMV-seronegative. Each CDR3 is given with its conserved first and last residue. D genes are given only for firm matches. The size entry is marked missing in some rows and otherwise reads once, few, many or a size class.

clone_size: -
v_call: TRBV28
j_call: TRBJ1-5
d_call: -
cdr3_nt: TGTGCCAGCAGGACAGCCAATCAGCCCCAGCATTTT
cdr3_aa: CASRTANQPQHF

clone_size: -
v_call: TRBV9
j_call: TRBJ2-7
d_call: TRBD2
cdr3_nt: TGTGCCAGCAGCCCGCGAACTGGGCGGGGGGAGCAGTACTTC
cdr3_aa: CASSPRTGRGEQYF

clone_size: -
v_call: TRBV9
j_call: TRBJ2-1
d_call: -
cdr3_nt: TGTGCCAGCAGCGTAGCCCCTCGGAATGAGCAGTTCTTC
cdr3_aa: CASSVAPRNEQFF

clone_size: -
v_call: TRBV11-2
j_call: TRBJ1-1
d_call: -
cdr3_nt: TGTGCCAGCAGCTTAGATCTAGCAGCAAACACTGAAGCTTTCTTT
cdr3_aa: CASSLDLAANTEAFF

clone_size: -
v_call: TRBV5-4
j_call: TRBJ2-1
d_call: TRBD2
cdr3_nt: TGTGCCAGCATACCCGTGGCGGGAGACCCAAGTAATGAGCAGTTCTTC
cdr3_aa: CASIPVAGDPSNEQFF

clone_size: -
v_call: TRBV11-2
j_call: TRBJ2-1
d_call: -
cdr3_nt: TGTGCCAGCAGCTCCACCGGACAGAACTCCTACAATGAGCAGTTCTTC
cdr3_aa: CASSSTGQNSYNEQFF

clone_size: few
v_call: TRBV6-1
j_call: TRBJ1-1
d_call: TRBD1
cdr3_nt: TGTGCCAGCAATCTGGGAAACAGGGGTTGGGCTTTCTTT
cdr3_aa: CASNLGNRGWAFF

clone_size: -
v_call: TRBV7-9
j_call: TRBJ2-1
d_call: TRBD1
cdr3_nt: TGTGCCGGACGGGACAGAGAATACAATGAGCAGTTCTTC
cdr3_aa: CAGRDREYNEQFF

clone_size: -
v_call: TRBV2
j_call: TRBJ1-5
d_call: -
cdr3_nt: TGTGCCAGCACCCTGTCCAATCAGCCCCAGCATTTT
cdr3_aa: CASTLSNQPQHF

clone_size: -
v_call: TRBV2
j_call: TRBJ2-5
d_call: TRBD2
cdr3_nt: TGTGCCAGCAGTGTACTAGCGGCAACAGAGACCCAGTACTTC
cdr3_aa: CASSVLAATETQYF

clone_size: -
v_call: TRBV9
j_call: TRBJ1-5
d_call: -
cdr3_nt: TGTGCCAGCAGCGTCGAGGGGGGGACCTCGCCCCAGCATTTT
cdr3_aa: CASSVEGGTSPQHF

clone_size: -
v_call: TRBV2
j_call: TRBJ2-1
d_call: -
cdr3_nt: TGTGCCAGCAGTGCACGGGATGAGCAGTTCTTC
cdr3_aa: CASSARDEQFF

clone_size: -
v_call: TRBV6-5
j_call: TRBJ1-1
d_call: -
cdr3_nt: TGTGCCAGCAGTTACCAGGTGGAGGGGAACACTGAAGCTTTCTTT
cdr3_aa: CASSYQVEGNTEAFF

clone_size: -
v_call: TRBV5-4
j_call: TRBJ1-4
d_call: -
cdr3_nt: TGTGCCAGCAGCCTCCAGGCCGAAAAACTGTTTTTT
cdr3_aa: CASSLQAEKLFF

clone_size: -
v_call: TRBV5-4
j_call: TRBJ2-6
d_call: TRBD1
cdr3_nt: TGTGCCAGCACCCCGACAGGGTCTATTTATGGGGCCAACGTCCTGACTTTC
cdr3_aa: CASTPTGSIYGANVLTF

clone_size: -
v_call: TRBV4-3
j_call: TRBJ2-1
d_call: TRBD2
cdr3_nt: TGCGCCAGCAGCCAAGAGGCGCTAGCGGGGAGTAATGAGCAGTTCTTC
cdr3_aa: CASSQEALAGSNEQFF

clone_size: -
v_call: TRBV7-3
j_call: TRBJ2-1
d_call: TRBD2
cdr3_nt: TGTGCCAGCAGCTATAGCGGGAGGGCCTTCAATGAGCAGTTCTTC
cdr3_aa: CASSYSGRAFNEQFF

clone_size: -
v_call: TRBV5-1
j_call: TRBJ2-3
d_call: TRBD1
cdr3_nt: TGCGCCAGCAGCCTAGACAGGGGGCGAGTAAATACGCAGTATTTT
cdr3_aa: CASSLDRGRVNTQYF

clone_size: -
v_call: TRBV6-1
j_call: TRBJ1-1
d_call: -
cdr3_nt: TGTGCCAGCAGCGTATTTGGGGGGGACCCCGAAGCTTTCTTT
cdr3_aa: CASSVFGGDPEAFF

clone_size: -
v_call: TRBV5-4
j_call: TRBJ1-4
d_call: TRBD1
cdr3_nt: TGTGCCAGCAGCTTCCGTACAGGGGGAAATGAAAAACTGTTTTTT
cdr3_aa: CASSFRTGGNEKLFF

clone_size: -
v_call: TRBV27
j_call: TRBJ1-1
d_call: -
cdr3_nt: TGTGCCAGCAGTTTCCGGGATGTCACTGAAGCTTTCTTT
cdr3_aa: CASSFRDVTEAFF

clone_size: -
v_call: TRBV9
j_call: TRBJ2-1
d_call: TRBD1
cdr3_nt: TGTGCCAGCAGCGTAGACGGGACAGGGGACAATGAGCAGTTCTTC
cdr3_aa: CASSVDGTGDNEQFF

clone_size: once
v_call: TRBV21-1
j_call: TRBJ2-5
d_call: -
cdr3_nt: TGTGCCAGCAGCAAATCAGACCCCTGGACTAGCGGCGACAAAGAGACCCAGTACTTC
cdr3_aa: CASSKSDPWTSGDKETQYF

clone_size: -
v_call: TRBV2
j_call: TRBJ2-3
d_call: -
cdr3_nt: TGTGCCAGCTCCTCACGCGCGGGTGCAGATACGCAGTATTTT
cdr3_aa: CASSSRAGADTQYF

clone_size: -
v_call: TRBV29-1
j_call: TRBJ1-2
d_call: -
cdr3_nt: TGCAGCGTGAAAGGGCAGGGTTCAAATCCGGGCTACACCTTC
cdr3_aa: CSVKGQGSNPGYTF